Here is one T cell receptor beta chain with its context. Antigen unknown. This specimen belongs to a study of T cell responses to AZD1222 COVID-19 vaccine. Points from the study as a whole: Once two AZD1222 doses were given, Spike-specific TCR breadth and depth went up. It should be noted that donors were predominantly white British and more often female, and clonal diversity was possibly underestimated.

Some clones are missing from TCRdb's copy, which holds only in-frame ones; the method was immunoSEQ multiplex PCR. The sample consists of some 62,000 clones, about 74% of them appearing once. CDR3 length equals 13 residues. Germline values: CDR1 LGHNA, CDR2 YSLEER. The V gene lost 5 bases and the J gene lost 8 bases, with 10 bases spanning the gap. The chain has TRBV4-3 and TRBJ1-6, with D perhaps matching TRBD1 (5 bases). This material consisted of peripheral blood, taken on day 0 of AZD1222 vaccination. This receptor was taken from an adult in good health. The CDR3 bases are TGCGCCAGCAGCGGGGGGAATGATTCACCCCTCCACTTT. Protein product: CASSGGNDSPLHF.